This T cell receptor beta chain was recorded in a study of T-cell reconstitution after alpha-beta-depleted transplantation in children. Points from the study as a whole: Expanded graft clones numbering several hundred reportedly gave rise to alpha-beta T cells about two months after transplant. When one year had passed after transplant, most T-cell counts and diversity came from newly produced T cells.

The authors prepared the TCRbeta library with unique molecular identifiers. TCRdb passed the PCR reads through MiXCR, listing each CDR3 protein once. The sample records 90,000 to 150,000 distinct CDR3 sequences, more than 20% being singletons. The CDR3 contains 14 residues. V shed 8 bases, J shed 2 bases, and the junction held 5 bases outside the gene matches. Germline V CDR1 and CDR2: KGHSH, LQKENI. With regard to this clonotype: Its antigen is not known.

This TCR came from a male patient aged 2-10 years who had a stem cell transplant for chronic granulomatous disease, so the T cells may come from the graft donor. This chain uses TRBV18 with TRBJ2-3; 9 bases match TRBD2. The sample in question was PBMCs, mostly from graft donor cells, obtained 180 days after TCRalphabeta/CD19-depleted stem cell transplant. CDR3 DNA sequence: TGTGCCAGCGCAATAGCGGGGGTCACAGATACGCAGTATTTT. Encoded protein: CASAIAGVTDTQYF.